These 30 T cell receptor beta chains came from one sample sequenced in a study of shared T cell receptors in the human thymus. The table came from immunoSEQ multiplex PCR; TCRdb's copy has only in-frame clones and leaves some out. The sample has 540,000 or so clones, about 84% seen once. The data also belong to a second study, concerning human thymus T cells.

Sequenced input: thymocytes. These receptors all come from a boy in the first two years of life with a congenital heart defect.

This clone has only a few counts. The gene calls are TRBV9 and TRBJ1-2, with D tentatively TRBD1 (5 bases). Germline CDR1 and CDR2: SGDLS and YYNGEE. V was trimmed by 4 bases and J by 7 bases, leaving 20 bases between them. The CDR3 spans 15 residues. This CDR3 is CASSPATAWQGGYTF. The CDR3 DNA follows: TGTGCCAGCAGCCCCGCGACAGCCTGGCAGGGTGGCTACACCTTC. Variable domain in full (rest from reference TRBV9 and TRBJ1-2): DSGVTQTPKHLITATGQRVTLRCSPRSGDLSVYWYQQSLDQGLQFLIQYYNGEERAKGNILERFSAQQFPDLHSELNLSSLELGDSALYFCASSPATAWQGGYTFGSGTRLTVV.

This clone was found a few times. V usage is TRBV27 and J usage is TRBJ2-1, with 7 bases lining up with TRBD1. V dropped 2 bases and J dropped 4; count of bases not matched to a gene: 5. Germline V CDR1 and CDR2: MNHEY, SMNVEV (reference sequence). The CDR3 covers 15 residues. CDR3 amino acids: CASSLPGQMYNEQFF. Written as DNA, the CDR3 is TGTGCCAGCAGTTTACCGGGACAGATGTACAATGAGCAGTTCTTC.

The chain carries TRBV10-2 and TRBJ2-7; possibly TRBD2 for D (6 bases). V was shortened by 7 bases and J by 2 bases, with 12 bases between the two germline ends. This CDR3 region has 13 residues. CDR1 is WSHSY and CDR2 is SAAADI in the germline V gene. For the CDR3, the DNA is TGCGCCAGCACTCGGGACTTAGCCTACGAGCAGTACTTC. It specifies CASTRDLAYEQYF.

Turning to this clone: Germline and junction disagree at one end, which may indicate a read error. The V and J genes are TRBV30 and TRBJ2-7; 8 bases map to TRBD2. Germline-derived CDR1 and CDR2 are GTSNPN and SVGIG (reference sequence). This CDR3 is built from 13 residues. The CDR3 region is CAWSGTSSDEQYF. The CDR3 DNA follows: TGTGCCTGGAGTGGGACTAGCTCCGACGAGCAGTACTTC.

The V gene is TRBV7-6, the J gene TRBJ2-7; unclear D gene. The CDR3 is 13 amino acids. Germline V CDR1 and CDR2: SGHVS, FNYEAQ. The ends were cut back, 2 bases at V and 3 bases at J, with 8 bases in the middle. The CDR3 sequence is CASSLNTLYEQYF. CDR3 nucleotides: TGTGCCAGCAGCTTAAATACTCTCTACGAGCAGTACTTC.

A note on this clone: One end of the junction is discordant with germline, which a read error may explain. This chain joins TRBV7-9 and TRBJ2-4; perhaps TRBD2 as D (5 bases). Germline CDR1 is SEHNR and CDR2 is FQNEAQ (reference sequence). CDR3 size: 11 residues. The CDR3 region is CAIEMAASLCF. CDR3 bases: TGTGCCATTGAAATGGCGGCTAGCCTCTGCTTC.

CDR3 sequence (DNA): TGCGCCAGCAGCCAATGGGGGACAGGGGGTAACTATGGCTACACCTTC. It yields the protein CASSQWGTGGNYGYTF. This chain connects TRBV4-3 to TRBJ1-2; 11 nucleotides line up with TRBD1. Germline V gene sequence: CDR1 LGHNA, CDR2 YSLEER. The J segment lost 1 base and the V segment lost 2 bases, leaving 3 bases of the junction unmatched. This CDR3 has 16 residues.

CDR3 sequence: CAWSPGQPYNEQFF. The CDR3 DNA reads as TGTGCCTGGAGTCCCGGACAGCCCTACAATGAGCAGTTCTTC. V is TRBV30 and J is TRBJ2-1; maybe TRBD1 (6 bases). Trimming cost V 2 bases and J 2 bases, with 10 bases left between them. Per germline, CDR1 GTSNPN and CDR2 SVGIG (reference sequence). This CDR3 is built from 14 residues. Full variable domain (remainder filled in from reference TRBV30 and TRBJ2-1): SQTIHQWPATLVQPVGSPLSLECTVEGTSNPNLYWYRQAAGRGLQLLFYSVGIGQISSEVPQNLSASRPQDRQFILSSKKLLLSDSGFYLCAWSPGQPYNEQFFGPGTRLTVL.

The genes are TRBV7-8 and TRBJ1-2, with TRBD1 matching over 8 bases. The CDR3 runs 14 residues. J gave up 7 bases and V 5 bases, and 9 bases lay outside the gene matches. From germline, CDR1 is SGHVS and CDR2 FQNEAQ. The CDR3 bases are TGTGCCAGCAGCCCCCAGACAGGGGTGGGTGGCTACACCTTC. Protein: CASSPQTGVGGYTF.

The chain joins TRBV19 to TRBJ1-4; D possibly corresponds to TRBD1 (5 bases). V was clipped by 7 bases and J by 7 bases, with 16 bases between them. The CDR3 covers 14 residues. The germline gives CDR1 LNHDA, CDR2 SQIVND (reference sequence). The CDR3 loop reads CASKHRSLPEKLFF. Written as DNA, the CDR3 is TGTGCCAGTAAACACAGGTCCCTTCCTGAAAAACTGTTTTTT.

This clone occurred a few times. In the same sample, other DNA sequences code for this CDR3. The V and J genes are TRBV11-2 and TRBJ2-2; a possible D gene is TRBD1 (6 bases). Trimming took 5 bases from V and 4 from J, leaving 11 bases between them. Germline V lookup: CDR1 SGHAT, CDR2 FQNNGV. The CDR3 runs to 14 residues. CDR3 protein: CASSKQGCTGELFF. DNA for the CDR3: TGTGCCAGCAGCAAACAGGGTTGCACCGGGGAGCTGTTTTTT.

This chain uses TRBV11-3 with TRBJ2-1; D not certain. The length of the CDR3 is 13 residues. In germline, CDR1 is SGHNT, CDR2 YENEEA. The V and J ends lost 4 bases and 5 bases respectively, with 9 bases between them. CDR3 nucleotides: TGTGCCAGCAGCTCCAATGGGCACAATGAGCAGTTCTTC. It specifies CASSSNGHNEQFF. Complete variable domain (other parts from reference TRBV11-3 and TRBJ2-1): EAGVVQSPRYKIIEKKQPVAFWCNPISGHNTLYWYLQNLGQGPELLIRYENEEAVDDSQLPKDRFSAERLKGVDSTLKIQPAELGDSAVYLCASSSNGHNEQFFGPGTRLTVL.

CDR3 bases: TGTGCCAGCTCCCCCCCAGGGGGTGACCAGCCCCAGCATTTT. Amino acids: CASSPPGGDQPQHF. The chain joins TRBV18 to TRBJ1-5; TRBD1 matches at 7 bases. Germline assignment: CDR1 KGHSH and CDR2 LQKENI. Trimming took 6 bases from V and 7 from J; bases not matched to a gene: 9. The CDR3 has 14 amino acids.

The chain links TRBV5-4 to TRBJ2-7; 10 nucleotides agree with TRBD2. V lost 4 bases to trimming and J lost 0 bases; unmatched junction nucleotides: 7. This CDR3 has 16 amino acids. The germline V gene encodes CDR1 SGHNT and CDR2 YYREEE (reference sequence). The CDR3 region is CASSADPSGSSYEQYF. In DNA, the CDR3 is TGTGCCAGCAGCGCGGATCCTAGCGGGAGCTCCTACGAGCAGTACTTC. The full variable domain, rest sourced from reference TRBV5-4 and TRBJ2-7, is ETGVTQSPTHLIKTRGQQVTLRCSSQSGHNTVSWYQQALGQGPQFIFQYYREEENGRGNFPPRFSGLQFPNYSSELNVNALELDDSALYLCASSADPSGSSYEQYFGPGTRLTVT.

This clone occurred once. This chain joins TRBV6-5 and TRBJ1-4; 9 positions match TRBD1. Germline V gene sequence: CDR1 MNHEY, CDR2 SVGAGI. Germline trimming cut 5 bases from V and 8 bases from J; bases unmatched to any gene: 9. The CDR3 consists of 15 residues. CDR3 in amino acids: CASSVQGAGREKLFF. The CDR3 bases are TGTGCCAGCAGTGTACAGGGGGCAGGTCGAGAAAAACTGTTTTTT.

This clone showed up just a few times. V gene TRBV7-9 combines with J gene TRBJ1-1, with a tentative D call TRBD1 (6 bases). This CDR3 comprises 13 residues. Germline V gives CDR1 SEHNR, CDR2 FQNEAQ (reference sequence). The V and J ends lost 10 bases and 5 bases respectively, with 17 bases between them. The CDR3, as DNA: TGTGCCATCCAGGCGGGGGCAAGGACTGAAGCTTTCTTT. Translated, it gives CAIQAGARTEAFF. The full variable domain, completed using reference TRBV7-9 and TRBJ1-1, is DTGVSQNPRHKITKRGQNVTFRCDPISEHNRLYWYRQTLGQGPEFLTYFQNEAQLEKSRLLSDRFSAERPKGSFSTLEIQRTEQGDSAMYLCAIQAGARTEAFFGQGTRLTVV.

J is TRBJ1-1 and V is TRBV6-5; TRBD1 matches at 9 bases. This CDR3 region has 14 residues. Unmatched junction bases numbered 5, after V lost 5 bases and J lost 4 bases. Germline V gene data show CDR1 as MNHEY and CDR2 as SVGAGI. The CDR3 is CASSPDRGVTEAFF. For the CDR3, the DNA is TGTGCCAGCAGTCCGGACAGGGGTGTCACTGAAGCTTTCTTT.

This chain uses TRBV29-1 with TRBJ2-3; no firm D call. Germline loops: CDR1 SQVTM, CDR2 ANQGSEA. The V end lost 6 bases, the J end lost 1 base, and 5 bases lay between the germline ends. The CDR3 covers 11 residues. CDR3 amino acids: CSVQGTDTQYF. The CDR3 coding sequence is TGCAGCGTCCAGGGCACAGATACGCAGTATTTT.

V is TRBV2 and J is TRBJ1-5; 7 bases fit TRBD1. The germline gives CDR1 SNHLY, CDR2 FYNNEI. With V trimmed by 8 bases and J by 7 bases, 14 bases remained unmatched. The CDR3 contains 15 residues. The CDR3 here is CASGPLGQGGQPQHF. Here the CDR3 DNA reads TGTGCCAGCGGCCCTCTTGGGCAGGGGGGACAGCCCCAGCATTTT.

The chain has TRBV11-2 and TRBJ2-7; perhaps TRBD1 as D (5 bases). V lost 1 base and J 1 base, leaving 11 bases between the germline ends. Germline-derived CDR1 and CDR2 are SGHAT and FQNNGV. The CDR3 spans 15 residues. The DNA for the CDR3 is TGTGCCAGCAGCTTAGCCCCGGACAAATCCTACGAGCAGTACTTC. This codes for CASSLAPDKSYEQYF.

This clone was counted a single time. Here the CDR3 reads CASSHGLAGADTQYF. For the CDR3, the DNA is TGTGCCAGCTCACACGGACTAGCGGGGGCAGATACGCAGTATTTT. The V and J genes are TRBV18 and TRBJ2-3; 13 bases fit TRBD2. CDR1 is KGHSH, CDR2 LQKENI, per germline. The CDR3 totals 15 residues. The J segment lost 4 bases and the V segment lost 4 bases, leaving 2 bases of the junction unmatched.

Details on this clone: One end of the junction fails to match germline, which may point to a read error. The sample holds other DNA sequences that translate to the same CDR3. The J gene is TRBJ2-5, the V gene TRBV7-6, with a weak D call TRBD2 (6 bases). Germline values: CDR1 SGHVS, CDR2 FNYEAQ. This CDR3 comprises 15 residues. The CDR3 region is CASSLEVLGGETQYF. The CDR3 DNA is TGTGCCAGCAGCTTAGAAGTCCTAGGAGGGGAGACTCAGTACTTC.

V usage is TRBV5-1 and J usage is TRBJ1-3; TRBD1 matches 7 bases. V was clipped by 4 bases and J by 4 bases; unmatched bases: 5. The germline V gene has CDR1 SGHRS and CDR2 YFSETQ. The CDR3 loop spans 14 amino acids. The CDR3 nucleotides are TGCGCCAGCAGCGCGGACAGGTTGGGAAACACCATATATTTT. This codes for CASSADRLGNTIYF.

This chain links TRBV29-1 with TRBJ1-1, with 7 bases that match TRBD1. The V gene's germline CDR1 is SQVTM and CDR2 ANQGSEA. The J segment lost 3 bases and the V segment lost 1 base, leaving 5 bases of the junction unmatched. The CDR3 length is 14 residues. The CDR3 DNA reads TGCAGCGTTGAAGCAGGGGGAGGTGACACTGAAGCTTTCTTT. It translates to CSVEAGGGDTEAFF. The full variable domain, with the rest looked up from reference TRBV29-1 and TRBJ1-1, is SAVISQKPSRDICQRGTSLTIQCQVDSQVTMMFWYRQQPGQSLTLIATANQGSEATYESGFVIDKFPISRPNLTFSTLTVSNMSPEDSSIYLCSVEAGGGDTEAFFGQGTRLTVV.

The V and J genes are TRBV5-4 and TRBJ1-1, with D hard to call. There are 13 residues in the CDR3. In germline, CDR1 is SGHNT, CDR2 YYREEE (reference sequence). Between the trimmed V and J ends, which lost 6 bases and 0 bases, there was a span of 9 bases. The CDR3 nucleotides are TGTGCCAGCACCGAGACACTGAACACTGAAGCTTTCTTT. As protein: CASTETLNTEAFF.

The chain combines TRBV7-2 with TRBJ2-7, with TRBD2 as a possible D gene (5 bases). The CDR3 has 12 residues. The germline gives CDR1 SGHTA, CDR2 FQGNSA. V lost 5 bases and J lost 6, with 11 bases in between. The CDR3: CASSPGLSEQYF. CDR3 nucleotide sequence: TGTGCCAGCAGCCCCGGACTCTCCGAGCAGTACTTC.

The J gene is TRBJ1-5, the V gene TRBV27; D possibly corresponds to TRBD1 (6 bases). With 11 bases removed from V and 3 bases from J, the gap between germline ends came to 20 bases. Germline CDR1 is MNHEY and CDR2 is SMNVEV (reference sequence). The CDR3 consists of 15 residues. The CDR3, as DNA: TGTGCCTCACCGTTTGGGGGCGCGGCCAATCAGCCCCAGCATTTT. Amino acids: CASPFGGAANQPQHF.

The chain joins TRBV5-1 to TRBJ1-1; 7 nucleotides match TRBD1. Germline V gene sequence: CDR1 SGHRS, CDR2 YFSETQ. V gave up 0 bases and J gave up 3 bases; unmatched junction bases: 5. The CDR3 runs 15 residues. The CDR3 DNA follows: TGCGCCAGCAGCTTGGGGCCCAGGGGGGACACTGAAGCTTTCTTT. Its protein product is CASSLGPRGDTEAFF.

This chain joins TRBV6-1 and TRBJ1-5, with D unresolved. This CDR3 contains 13 residues. CDR1 is MNHNS, CDR2 SASEGT, per germline. V dropped 7 bases and J dropped 6 bases, with 13 bases sitting between them. CDR3 bases: TGTGCCAGCAATAGTGGGGAGGGTCAGCCCCAGCATTTT. Translating gives CASNSGEGQPQHF.

The genes are TRBV5-1 and TRBJ1-2; TRBD1 is a possible D gene (5 bases). From germline, CDR1 is SGHRS and CDR2 YFSETQ. The V and J ends lost 1 base and 1 base respectively, with 17 bases between them. There are 17 residues in the CDR3. CDR3 nucleotide sequence: TGCGCCAGCAGCTTGAACGTCAGGGATATGTTTAACTATGGCTACACCTTC. The encoded protein is CASSLNVRDMFNYGYTF.